This T cell receptor (beta chain) was captured by sequencing in a study of Graves' ophthalmopathy and Graves' hyperthyroidism. This CDR3 spans 15 amino acids. The V gene lost 3 bases and the J gene lost 8 bases, with 17 bases spanning the gap. In regard to this clonotype: Its specificity is not known.

Amplification of the TCR beta CDR3 regions used RNA transcripts (as template). RT-PCR was first run with HTBI primers, then multiplex PCR in a second round. TCRdb re-called the multiplex PCR reads with MiXCR, one entry per CDR3 protein. Counted here are around 600,000 distinct CDR3 sequences, 35% to 45% occurring once; the ten biggest clones make up 2.5% to 3.5%. The study, taken as a whole, reports: Between ophthalmopathy and stable hyperthyroidism, a 13-signature model drew a separation with roughly 85% sensitivity and around 80% specificity.

Moderate-to-severe activity, CAS at least 3, NOSPECS at least 4 and duration under 3 months characterized donors with ophthalmopathy. Pregnant or lactating patients and those with other autoimmune diseases or uncontrolled infections were excluded. Clinical symptoms, serum thyroxine, TRAb, thyroid ultrasound and orbital computed tomography formed the basis of diagnosis. Sequences were obtained from peripheral blood. The rearrangement joins TRBV12-3 or TRBV12-4 to TRBJ1-3; D call uncertain. This clonotype was sampled from an adult man with Graves' ophthalmopathy. CDR3 DNA: TGTGCCAGCAGTTTCCAAACTGGGAGCGTAGACACCATATATTTT. It yields the protein CASSFQTGSVDTIYF.